This T cell receptor (beta chain) originates from a study of cytomegalovirus exposure and HLA in healthy donors. Both 60 Vbeta primers and 13 Jbeta primers went into the PCR. Clones were sequenced by immunoSEQ multiplex PCR, and TCRdb holds only the in-frame ones, with some missing. The table includes tens of thousands of clones, 72% detected once. CDR3 length equals 14 residues. Germline CDR1 and CDR2: MNHNY and SVGAGI (reference sequence). The J segment lost 9 bases and the V segment lost 5 bases, leaving 4 bases of the junction unmatched. Sequenced input: PBMCs. The clonotype was recovered from a man aged 55-75 years in good health and CMV-seropositive. V gene TRBV6-6 combines with J gene TRBJ2-3; 14 bases match TRBD2. DNA for the CDR3: TGTGCCAGCAGTCCCGGGACTAGCGGGAGAACGCAGTATTTT. Translating gives CASSPGTSGRTQYF.